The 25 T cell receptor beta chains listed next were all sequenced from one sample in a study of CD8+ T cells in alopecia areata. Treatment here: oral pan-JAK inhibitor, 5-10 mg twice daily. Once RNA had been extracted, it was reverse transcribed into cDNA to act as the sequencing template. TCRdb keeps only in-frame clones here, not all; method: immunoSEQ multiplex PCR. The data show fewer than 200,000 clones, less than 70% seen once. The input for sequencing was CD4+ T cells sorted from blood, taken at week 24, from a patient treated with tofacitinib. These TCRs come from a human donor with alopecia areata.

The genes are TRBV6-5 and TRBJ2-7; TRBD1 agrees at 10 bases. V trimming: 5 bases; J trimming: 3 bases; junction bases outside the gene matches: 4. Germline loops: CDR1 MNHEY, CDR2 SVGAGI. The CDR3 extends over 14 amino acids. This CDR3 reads CASSLRDRGYEQYF. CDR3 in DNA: TGTGCCAGCAGTCTCCGGGACAGGGGCTACGAGCAGTACTTC.

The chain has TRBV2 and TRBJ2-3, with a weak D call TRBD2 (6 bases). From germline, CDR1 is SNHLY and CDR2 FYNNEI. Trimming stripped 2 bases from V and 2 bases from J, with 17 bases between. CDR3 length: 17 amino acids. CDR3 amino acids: CASSENPGGAPTDTQYF. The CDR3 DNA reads TGTGCCAGCAGTGAAAACCCTGGCGGGGCGCCCACAGATACGCAGTATTTT.

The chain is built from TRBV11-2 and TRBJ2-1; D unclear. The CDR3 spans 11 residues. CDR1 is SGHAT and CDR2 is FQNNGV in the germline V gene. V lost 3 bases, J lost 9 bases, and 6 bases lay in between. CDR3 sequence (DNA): TGTGCCAGCAGCTTTACGGGTGAGCAGTTCTTC. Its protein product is CASSFTGEQFF.

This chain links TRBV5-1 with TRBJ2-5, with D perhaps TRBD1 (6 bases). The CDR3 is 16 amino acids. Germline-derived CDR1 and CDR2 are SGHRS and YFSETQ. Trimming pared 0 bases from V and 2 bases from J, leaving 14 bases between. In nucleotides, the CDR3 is TGCGCCAGCAGCTTGGGGACAGATACCCGACAAGAGACCCAGTACTTC. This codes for CASSLGTDTRQETQYF.

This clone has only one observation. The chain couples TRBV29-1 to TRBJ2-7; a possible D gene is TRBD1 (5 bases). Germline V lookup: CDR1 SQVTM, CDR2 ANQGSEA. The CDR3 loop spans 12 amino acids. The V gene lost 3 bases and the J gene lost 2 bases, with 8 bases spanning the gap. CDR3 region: CSVDTGAYEQYF. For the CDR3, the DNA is TGCAGCGTTGATACAGGAGCCTACGAGCAGTACTTC.

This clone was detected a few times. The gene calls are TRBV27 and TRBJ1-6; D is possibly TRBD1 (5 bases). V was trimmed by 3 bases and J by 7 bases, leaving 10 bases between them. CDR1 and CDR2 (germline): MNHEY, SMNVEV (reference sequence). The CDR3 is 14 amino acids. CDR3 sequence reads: CASSFGTANSPLHF. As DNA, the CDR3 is TGTGCCAGCAGTTTTGGGACGGCAAATTCACCCCTCCACTTT.

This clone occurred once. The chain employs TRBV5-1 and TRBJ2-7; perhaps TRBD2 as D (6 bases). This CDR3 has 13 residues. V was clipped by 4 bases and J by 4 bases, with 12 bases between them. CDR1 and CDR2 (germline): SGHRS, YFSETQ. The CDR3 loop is CASSRDFHYEQYF. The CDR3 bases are TGCGCCAGCAGCCGGGACTTTCATTACGAGCAGTACTTC. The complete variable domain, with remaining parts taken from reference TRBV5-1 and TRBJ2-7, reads KAGVTQTPRYLIKTRGQQVTLSCSPISGHRSVSWYQQTPGQGLQFLFEYFSETQRNKGNFPGRFSGRQFSNSRSEMNVSTLELGDSALYLCASSRDFHYEQYFGPGTRLTVT.

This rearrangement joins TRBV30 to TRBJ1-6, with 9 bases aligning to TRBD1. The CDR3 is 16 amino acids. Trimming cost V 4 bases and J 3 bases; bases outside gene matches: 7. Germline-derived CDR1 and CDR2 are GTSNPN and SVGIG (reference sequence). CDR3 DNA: TGTGCCTGGATTCCGAACAGGGGGCTCTATAATTCACCCCTCCACTTT. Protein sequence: CAWIPNRGLYNSPLHF.

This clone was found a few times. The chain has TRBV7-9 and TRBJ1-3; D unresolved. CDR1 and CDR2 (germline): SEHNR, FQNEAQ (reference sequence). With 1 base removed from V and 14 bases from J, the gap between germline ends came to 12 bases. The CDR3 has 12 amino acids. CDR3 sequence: CASSLVPADLYF. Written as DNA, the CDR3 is TGTGCCAGCAGCTTAGTCCCCGCAGACTTATATTTT.

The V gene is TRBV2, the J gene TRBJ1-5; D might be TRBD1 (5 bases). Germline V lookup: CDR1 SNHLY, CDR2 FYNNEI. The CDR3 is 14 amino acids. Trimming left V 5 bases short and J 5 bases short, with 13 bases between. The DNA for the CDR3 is TGTGCCAGCAGTCCACAGGTGCGGGATCAGCCCCAGCATTTT. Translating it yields CASSPQVRDQPQHF.

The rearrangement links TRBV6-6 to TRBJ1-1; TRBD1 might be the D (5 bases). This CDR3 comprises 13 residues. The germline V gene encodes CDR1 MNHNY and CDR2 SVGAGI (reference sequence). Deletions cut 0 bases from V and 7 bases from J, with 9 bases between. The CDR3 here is CASSYSLGGEAFF. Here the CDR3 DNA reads TGTGCCAGCAGTTACTCTTTGGGGGGTGAAGCTTTCTTT.

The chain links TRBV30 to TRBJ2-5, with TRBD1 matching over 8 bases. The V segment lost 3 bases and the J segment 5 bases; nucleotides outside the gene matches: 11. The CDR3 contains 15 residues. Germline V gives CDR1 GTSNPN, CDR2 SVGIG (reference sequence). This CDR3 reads CAWSPSPGGWETQYF. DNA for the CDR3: TGTGCCTGGAGCCCGTCACCAGGGGGCTGGGAGACCCAGTACTTC.

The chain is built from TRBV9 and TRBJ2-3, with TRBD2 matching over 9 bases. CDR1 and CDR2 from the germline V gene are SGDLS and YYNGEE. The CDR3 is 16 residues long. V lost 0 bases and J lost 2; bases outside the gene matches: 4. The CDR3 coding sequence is TGTGCCAGCAGCGTAGTCCCTAGCGGGGACACAGATACGCAGTATTTT. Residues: CASSVVPSGDTDTQYF.

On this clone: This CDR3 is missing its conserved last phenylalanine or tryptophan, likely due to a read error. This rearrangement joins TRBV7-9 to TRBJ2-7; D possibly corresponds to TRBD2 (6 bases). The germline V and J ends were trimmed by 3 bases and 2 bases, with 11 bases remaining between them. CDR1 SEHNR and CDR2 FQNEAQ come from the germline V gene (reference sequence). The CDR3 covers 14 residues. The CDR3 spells CASSLSGGTYEQYL. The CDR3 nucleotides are TGTGCCAGCAGCTTGAGCGGAGGGACCTACGAGCAGTACCTC.

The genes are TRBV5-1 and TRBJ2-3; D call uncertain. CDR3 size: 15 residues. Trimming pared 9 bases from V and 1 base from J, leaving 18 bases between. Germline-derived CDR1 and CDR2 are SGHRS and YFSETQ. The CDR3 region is CATSKLADRTDTQYF. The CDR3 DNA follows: TGCGCCACCTCGAAATTGGCAGACCGCACAGATACGCAGTATTTT.

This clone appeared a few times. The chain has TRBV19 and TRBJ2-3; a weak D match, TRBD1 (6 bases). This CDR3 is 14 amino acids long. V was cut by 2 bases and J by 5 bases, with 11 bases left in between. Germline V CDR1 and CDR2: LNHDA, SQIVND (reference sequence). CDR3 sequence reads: CASSILQGIDTQYF. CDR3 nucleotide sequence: TGTGCCAGTAGTATATTACAGGGAATAGATACGCAGTATTTT. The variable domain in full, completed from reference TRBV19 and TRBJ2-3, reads DGGITQSPKYLFRKEGQNVTLSCEQNLNHDAMYWYRQDPGQGLRLIYYSQIVNDFQKGDIAEGYSVSREKKESFPLTVTSAQKNPTAFYLCASSILQGIDTQYFGPGTRLTVL.

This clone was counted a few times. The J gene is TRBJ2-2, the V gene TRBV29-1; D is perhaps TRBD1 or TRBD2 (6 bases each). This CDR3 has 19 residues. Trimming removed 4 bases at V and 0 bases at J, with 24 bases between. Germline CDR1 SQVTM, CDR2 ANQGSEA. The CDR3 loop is CSVVLTGRGGSTNTGELFF. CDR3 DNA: TGCAGCGTTGTTTTAACGGGCAGGGGAGGTTCCACGAACACCGGGGAGCTGTTTTTT.

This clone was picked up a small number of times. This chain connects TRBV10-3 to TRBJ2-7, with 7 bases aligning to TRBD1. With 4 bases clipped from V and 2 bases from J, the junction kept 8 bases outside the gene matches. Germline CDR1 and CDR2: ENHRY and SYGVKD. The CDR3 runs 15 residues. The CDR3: CAISAVGGKAYEQYF. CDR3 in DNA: TGTGCCATCAGTGCTGTAGGGGGCAAGGCCTACGAGCAGTACTTC.

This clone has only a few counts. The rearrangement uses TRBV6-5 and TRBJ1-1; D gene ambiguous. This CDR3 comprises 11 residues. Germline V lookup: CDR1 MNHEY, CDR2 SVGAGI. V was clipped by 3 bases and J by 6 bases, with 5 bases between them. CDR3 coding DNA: TGTGCCAGCAGTTATTTATCTGAAGCTTTCTTT. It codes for CASSYLSEAFF.

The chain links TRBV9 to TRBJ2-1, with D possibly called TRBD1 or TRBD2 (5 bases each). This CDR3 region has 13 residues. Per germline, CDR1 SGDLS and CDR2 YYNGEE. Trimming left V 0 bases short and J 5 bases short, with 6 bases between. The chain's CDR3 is CASSVGGNNEQFF. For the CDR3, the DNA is TGTGCCAGCAGCGTAGGGGGGAACAATGAGCAGTTCTTC.

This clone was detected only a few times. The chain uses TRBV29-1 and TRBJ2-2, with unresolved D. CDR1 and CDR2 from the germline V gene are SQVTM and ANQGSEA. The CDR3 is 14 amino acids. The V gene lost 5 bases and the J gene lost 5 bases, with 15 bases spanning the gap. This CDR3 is CSVLPALGTGELFF. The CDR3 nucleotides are TGCAGCGTTCTACCCGCCCTGGGGACCGGGGAGCTGTTTTTT.

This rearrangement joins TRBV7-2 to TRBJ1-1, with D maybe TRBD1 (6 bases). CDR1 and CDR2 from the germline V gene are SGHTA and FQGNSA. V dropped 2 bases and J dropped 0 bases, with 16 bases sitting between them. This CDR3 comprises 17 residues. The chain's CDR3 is CASSLRGGVGMNTEAFF. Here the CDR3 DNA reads TGTGCCAGCAGCTTAAGGGGGGGAGTCGGCATGAACACTGAAGCTTTCTTT. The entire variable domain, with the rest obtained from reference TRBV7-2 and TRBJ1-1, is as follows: GAGVSQSPSNKVTEKGKDVELRCDPISGHTALYWYRQSLGQGLEFLIYFQGNSAPDKSGLPSDRFSAERTGGSVSTLTIQRTQQEDSAVYLCASSLRGGVGMNTEAFFGQGTRLTVV.

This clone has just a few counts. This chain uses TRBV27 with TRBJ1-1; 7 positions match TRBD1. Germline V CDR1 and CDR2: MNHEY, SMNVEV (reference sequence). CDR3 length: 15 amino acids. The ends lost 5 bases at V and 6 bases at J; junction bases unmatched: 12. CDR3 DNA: TGTGCCAGCAGTCCGCCTTGGGGCAGGGGGTCTGAAGCTTTCTTT. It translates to CASSPPWGRGSEAFF.

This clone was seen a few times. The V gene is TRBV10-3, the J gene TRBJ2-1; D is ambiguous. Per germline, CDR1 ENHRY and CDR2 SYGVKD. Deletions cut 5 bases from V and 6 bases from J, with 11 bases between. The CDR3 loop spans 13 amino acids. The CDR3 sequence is CAISSGTINEQFF. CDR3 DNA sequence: TGTGCCATCAGTTCTGGTACCATCAATGAGCAGTTCTTC.

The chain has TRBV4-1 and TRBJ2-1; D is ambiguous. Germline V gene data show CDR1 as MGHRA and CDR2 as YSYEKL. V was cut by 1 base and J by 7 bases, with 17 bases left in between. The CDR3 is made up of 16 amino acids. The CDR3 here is CASSQATVEVWNEQFF. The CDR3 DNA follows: TGCGCCAGCAGCCAAGCCACCGTGGAAGTGTGGAATGAGCAGTTCTTC.